A few counts support the clone carrying this TCR beta chain. Its antigen is not identified. TCRdb itself ran the 5' RACE reads through MiXCR, one entry per CDR3 protein. The data hold roughly 110,000 distinct CDR3 sequences, with approximately 13% observed a single time. V dropped 2 bases and J dropped 5 bases, with 15 bases sitting between them. Germline V gene data show CDR1 as SEHNR and CDR2 as FQNEAQ (reference sequence). CDR3 length: 15 residues. The data were obtained in a study of T-cell memory formation after mild COVID-19. Study information: Clusters were largely donor specific. Study-wide results and limits: Contracting CD4+ clones sat mainly in CM and EM; CD8+ in EMRA.

The chain uses TRBV7-9 and TRBJ2-5, with a possible D match to TRBD1 (5 bases). This clonotype was obtained from an adult woman who had mild COVID-19 (a few samples of this study predate the infection). Cell type and time point are not known. Sample: PBMCs or a T cell subset sorted from them (not recorded which). In DNA form, the CDR3 reads TGTGCCAGCAGCTTAAATCCATCCTACAGGGAGACCCAGTACTTC. Encoded protein: CASSLNPSYRETQYF.